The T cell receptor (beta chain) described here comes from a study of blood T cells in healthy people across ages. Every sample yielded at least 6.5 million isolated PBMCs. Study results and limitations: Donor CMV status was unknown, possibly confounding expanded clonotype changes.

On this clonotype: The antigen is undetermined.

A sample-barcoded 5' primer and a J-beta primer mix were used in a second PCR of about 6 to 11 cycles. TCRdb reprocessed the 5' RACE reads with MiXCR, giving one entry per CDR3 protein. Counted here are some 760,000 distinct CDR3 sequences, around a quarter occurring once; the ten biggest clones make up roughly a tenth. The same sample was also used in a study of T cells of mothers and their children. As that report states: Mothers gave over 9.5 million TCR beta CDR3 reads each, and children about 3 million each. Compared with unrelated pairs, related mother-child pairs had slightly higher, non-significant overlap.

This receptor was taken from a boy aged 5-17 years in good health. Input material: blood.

CDR3 region: CASSPQGGTDTQYF. The CDR3 region has the DNA TGCGCCAGCAGCCCCCAGGGGGGAACAGATACGCAGTATTTT. This sequence joins TRBV5-1 and TRBJ2-3; a weak D match, TRBD1 (7 bases). Germline values: CDR1 SGHRS, CDR2 YFSETQ. This CDR3 has 14 residues. V was trimmed by 4 bases and J by 3 bases, leaving 12 bases between them.